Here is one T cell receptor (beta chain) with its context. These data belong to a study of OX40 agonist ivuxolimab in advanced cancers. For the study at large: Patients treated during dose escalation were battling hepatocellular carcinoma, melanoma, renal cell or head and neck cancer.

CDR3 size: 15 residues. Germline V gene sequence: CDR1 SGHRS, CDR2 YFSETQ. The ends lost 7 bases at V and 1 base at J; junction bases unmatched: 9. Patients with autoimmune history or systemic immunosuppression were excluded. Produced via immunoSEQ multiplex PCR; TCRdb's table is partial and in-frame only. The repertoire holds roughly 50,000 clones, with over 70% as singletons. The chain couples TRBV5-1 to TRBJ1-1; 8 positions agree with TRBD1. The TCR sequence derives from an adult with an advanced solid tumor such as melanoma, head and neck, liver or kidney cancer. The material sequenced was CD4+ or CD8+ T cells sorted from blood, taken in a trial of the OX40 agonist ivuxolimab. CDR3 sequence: CASQPGDRSNTEAFF. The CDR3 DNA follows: TGCGCCAGCCAGCCGGGGGACAGGTCGAACACTGAAGCTTTCTTT.